This is a list of T cell receptor beta chains from one sample in a study of T cell responses to AZD1222 COVID-19 vaccine. Assay: immunoSEQ multiplex PCR; the TCRdb copy retains only in-frame clones and omits some. The profile covers about 120,000 clones, with roughly 88% appearing a single time and over 8% taken by the ten largest. Material: peripheral blood, obtained on day 0 of AZD1222 vaccination. All receptors derive from an adult in good health. Each CDR3 is given with its conserved first and last residue. D genes are given only for firm matches. Expanded clones get a size class; other rows say once, few or many, or leave the size out.

abundance: few
d_gene: -
j_gene: TRBJ1-1
v_gene: TRBV5-1
CDR3nt: TGCGCCAGCACTTACTCGGGGACGAACACTGAAGCTTTCTTT
CDR3aa: CASTYSGTNTEAFF

abundance: -
d_gene: TRBD1
j_gene: TRBJ2-7
v_gene: TRBV5-1
CDR3nt: TGCGCCAGCAGTTATGCCGGGACAGGACAATACGAGCAGTACTTC
CDR3aa: CASSYAGTGQYEQYF

abundance: -
d_gene: -
j_gene: TRBJ1-2
v_gene: TRBV5-1
CDR3nt: TGCGCCAGCAGCTCCTCGGATCCGGGAGGGGTTATAGCTAACTATGGCTACACCTTC
CDR3aa: CASSSSDPGGVIANYGYTF

abundance: -
d_gene: -
j_gene: TRBJ1-2
v_gene: TRBV6-5
CDR3nt: TGTGCCAGCAGTTTACATCAGGGGCCGCTCTATGGCTACACCTTC
CDR3aa: CASSLHQGPLYGYTF

abundance: -
d_gene: TRBD1
j_gene: TRBJ1-3
v_gene: TRBV7-9
CDR3nt: TGTGCCAGCAGCTTAGCGAGGAGCAGGGGGCCCTCTGGAAACACCATATATTTT
CDR3aa: CASSLARSRGPSGNTIYF

abundance: -
d_gene: -
j_gene: TRBJ2-7
v_gene: TRBV9
CDR3nt: TGTGCCAGCAGCGTGGACCCAACCTACGAGCAGTACTTC
CDR3aa: CASSVDPTYEQYF

abundance: -
d_gene: -
j_gene: TRBJ2-7
v_gene: TRBV18
CDR3nt: TGTGCCAGCTCACCACAGGGGGTCTCCTACGAGCAGTACTTC
CDR3aa: CASSPQGVSYEQYF

abundance: -
d_gene: -
j_gene: TRBJ1-4
v_gene: TRBV21-1
CDR3nt: TGTGCCAGCAGCAACCCAGGGATCACAGGGGACCCCAATGAAAAACTGTTTTTT
CDR3aa: CASSNPGITGDPNEKLFF

abundance: -
d_gene: -
j_gene: TRBJ2-7
v_gene: TRBV4-1
CDR3nt: TGCGCCAGCAGCCCGAGACGCGAGGGGAGGAGGTACGAGCAGTACTTC
CDR3aa: CASSPRREGRRYEQYF

abundance: -
d_gene: -
j_gene: TRBJ1-6
v_gene: TRBV6-5
CDR3nt: TGTGCCAGCGGGCGGGGTTGGGATTCACCCCTCCACTTT
CDR3aa: CASGRGWDSPLHF

abundance: -
d_gene: TRBD2
j_gene: TRBJ2-1
v_gene: TRBV7-9
CDR3nt: TGTGCCAGCAGCCACAGGGGTGCAGGGACTAGCGGGTACAATGAGCAGTTCTTC
CDR3aa: CASSHRGAGTSGYNEQFF

abundance: -
d_gene: TRBD2
j_gene: TRBJ2-7
v_gene: TRBV5-4
CDR3nt: TGTGCCAGCAGCCGGGGACTAGCGGGAGTAGGCGAGCAGTACTTC
CDR3aa: CASSRGLAGVGEQYF

abundance: -
d_gene: -
j_gene: TRBJ1-4
v_gene: TRBV11-2
CDR3nt: TGTGCCAGCAGCTTACGGGGAGGAGGGAGTGGAGAAAAACTGTTTTTT
CDR3aa: CASSLRGGGSGEKLFF

abundance: -
d_gene: -
j_gene: TRBJ2-3
v_gene: TRBV7-3
CDR3nt: TGTGCCAGCAGCTCCTACCCCACAGATACGCAGTATTTT
CDR3aa: CASSSYPTDTQYF

abundance: -
d_gene: TRBD1
j_gene: TRBJ2-7
v_gene: TRBV29-1
CDR3nt: TGCAGCGTTGAAGTCAGGACAGGGGCCGAGCAGTACTTC
CDR3aa: CSVEVRTGAEQYF

abundance: -
d_gene: TRBD1
j_gene: TRBJ1-6
v_gene: TRBV6-5
CDR3nt: TGTGCCTCCGCAGGGGGCGACCCCGGGACTTCACCCCTCCACTTT
CDR3aa: CASAGGDPGTSPLHF

abundance: -
d_gene: TRBD2
j_gene: TRBJ2-5
v_gene: TRBV11-1
CDR3nt: TGTGCCAGCAGCCGACGACTAGCGGGAGAGACCCAGTACTTC
CDR3aa: CASSRRLAGETQYF

abundance: few
d_gene: -
j_gene: TRBJ1-4
v_gene: TRBV2
CDR3nt: TGTGCCAGCACAGGACAAGAGAATGAAAAACTGTTTTTT
CDR3aa: CASTGQENEKLFF

abundance: -
d_gene: TRBD2
j_gene: TRBJ2-3
v_gene: TRBV11-1
CDR3nt: TGTGCCAGCAGCTTAGGGACTAGCGCGGCAGATACGCAGTATTTT
CDR3aa: CASSLGTSAADTQYF

abundance: -
d_gene: -
j_gene: TRBJ1-1
v_gene: TRBV27
CDR3nt: TGTGCCAGCAGTTTAGGGCTCTGGGGCGTCACTGAAGCTTTCTTT
CDR3aa: CASSLGLWGVTEAFF

abundance: -
d_gene: -
j_gene: TRBJ2-7
v_gene: TRBV6-2/TRBV6-3
CDR3nt: TGTGCCAGCAGTAACACTCAGACAGAGTCCTACGAGCAGTACTTC
CDR3aa: CASSNTQTESYEQYF

abundance: -
d_gene: -
j_gene: TRBJ1-6
v_gene: TRBV5-1
CDR3nt: TGCGCCAGCAGCGATGATATCTCGGGACCCCTCCACTTT
CDR3aa: CASSDDISGPLHF

abundance: -
d_gene: -
j_gene: TRBJ2-5
v_gene: TRBV7-9
CDR3nt: TGTGCCAGCCGCAAAGAGGAGACCCAGTACTTC
CDR3aa: CASRKEETQYF

abundance: -
d_gene: TRBD1
j_gene: TRBJ2-1
v_gene: TRBV7-2
CDR3nt: TGTGCCAGCAGCTTAAGAGGGACAGGGAGGGAAAGCTCCTACAATGAGCAGTTCTTC
CDR3aa: CASSLRGTGRESSYNEQFF

abundance: -
d_gene: TRBD1
j_gene: TRBJ2-7
v_gene: TRBV7-2
CDR3nt: TGTGCCAGCAGCTTAGCGCCAGGGGGTCAAAACGAGCAGTACTTC
CDR3aa: CASSLAPGGQNEQYF

abundance: -
d_gene: TRBD1
j_gene: TRBJ2-7
v_gene: TRBV5-1
CDR3nt: TGCGCCAGCAGCTTGGGGGACAGGGATTACGAGCAGTACTTC
CDR3aa: CASSLGDRDYEQYF

abundance: -
d_gene: -
j_gene: TRBJ1-1
v_gene: TRBV5-4
CDR3nt: TGTGCCAGCAGCTTGGCCCCCGTTCCTATGGCTTTCTTT
CDR3aa: CASSLAPVPMAFF

abundance: -
d_gene: -
j_gene: TRBJ1-2
v_gene: TRBV11-2
CDR3nt: TGTGCCAGCAGCCAACGACAGTATGGCTACACCTTC
CDR3aa: CASSQRQYGYTF

abundance: -
d_gene: TRBD1
j_gene: TRBJ1-6
v_gene: TRBV5-4
CDR3nt: TGTGCCAGCAGCTTGGTCCCCCGCAACAGGGGATCCTATAATTCACCCCTCCACTTT
CDR3aa: CASSLVPRNRGSYNSPLHF

abundance: few
d_gene: TRBD2
j_gene: TRBJ2-2
v_gene: TRBV3-1/TRBV3-2
CDR3nt: TGTGCCAGCAGCCACCCGGGACTAGCGGGAGTTGGCACCGGGGAGCTGTTTTTT
CDR3aa: CASSHPGLAGVGTGELFF

abundance: -
d_gene: -
j_gene: TRBJ2-2
v_gene: TRBV5-6
CDR3nt: TGTGCCAGCAGCGTTGGGAGGGAGCTGTTTTTT
CDR3aa: CASSVGRELFF

abundance: few
d_gene: -
j_gene: TRBJ2-7
v_gene: TRBV27
CDR3nt: TGTGCCAGCAGAGGCCTGAACTACGAGCAGTACTTC
CDR3aa: CASRGLNYEQYF

abundance: -
d_gene: -
j_gene: TRBJ2-1
v_gene: TRBV7-9
CDR3nt: TGTGCCAGCAGCTCAAGCTTTGAGCAGTTCTTC
CDR3aa: CASSSSFEQFF

abundance: -
d_gene: TRBD1
j_gene: TRBJ1-4
v_gene: TRBV6-1
CDR3nt: TGTGCCAGCAGTGATATCTCCGGACAGGGATATGAAAAACTGTTTTTT
CDR3aa: CASSDISGQGYEKLFF

abundance: -
d_gene: TRBD1
j_gene: TRBJ1-1
v_gene: TRBV6-1
CDR3nt: TGTGCCAGCAGTGAATTCAGGGGGGACACTGAAGCTTTCTTT
CDR3aa: CASSEFRGDTEAFF

abundance: -
d_gene: -
j_gene: TRBJ1-2
v_gene: TRBV3-1/TRBV3-2
CDR3nt: TGTGCCAGCAGCACGGGGCGAGGGACCAGTAGAGATGGCTACACCTTC
CDR3aa: CASSTGRGTSRDGYTF

abundance: -
d_gene: -
j_gene: TRBJ1-2
v_gene: TRBV24-1
CDR3nt: TGTGCCACCAGTGATCCCTACGCGAAGTGGCAGGATGGCTACACCTTC
CDR3aa: CATSDPYAKWQDGYTF

abundance: -
d_gene: TRBD1
j_gene: TRBJ2-5
v_gene: TRBV28
CDR3nt: TGTGCCAGCAGTAAAGGGACAGGGGGGGTTCAAGAGACCCAGTACTTC
CDR3aa: CASSKGTGGVQETQYF

abundance: once
d_gene: -
j_gene: TRBJ2-7
v_gene: TRBV2
CDR3nt: TGTGCCAGCAGTGAAGAGGCAGGGGGGACCTACGAGCAGTACTTC
CDR3aa: CASSEEAGGTYEQYF

abundance: -
d_gene: -
j_gene: TRBJ2-2
v_gene: TRBV4-3
CDR3nt: TGCGCCAGCAGCCAAGATGCGCGAGCCACCGGGGAGCTGTTTTTT
CDR3aa: CASSQDARATGELFF

abundance: -
d_gene: -
j_gene: TRBJ1-2
v_gene: TRBV7-2
CDR3nt: TGTGCCAGCAGCTTAGACGATTGGTATGGCTACACCTTC
CDR3aa: CASSLDDWYGYTF

abundance: -
d_gene: -
j_gene: TRBJ1-5
v_gene: TRBV4-1
CDR3nt: TGCGCCAGCAGCCAAGATCCAGGGGACATTCAGCCCCAGCATTTT
CDR3aa: CASSQDPGDIQPQHF

abundance: once
d_gene: -
j_gene: TRBJ2-2
v_gene: TRBV9
CDR3nt: TGTGCCAGCAGCGTAGGGGTGCCTAACACCGGGGAGCTGTTTTTT
CDR3aa: CASSVGVPNTGELFF

abundance: -
d_gene: TRBD1
j_gene: TRBJ1-6
v_gene: TRBV7-9
CDR3nt: TGTGCCAGCAGCCCCGGGACAGGCTATAATTCACCCCTCCACTTT
CDR3aa: CASSPGTGYNSPLHF

abundance: -
d_gene: TRBD2
j_gene: TRBJ2-3
v_gene: TRBV14
CDR3nt: TGTGCCAGCAGCCAAGACTTAGCGGGGGAGTACACAGATACGCAGTATTTT
CDR3aa: CASSQDLAGEYTDTQYF

abundance: -
d_gene: -
j_gene: TRBJ1-2
v_gene: TRBV25-1
CDR3nt: TGTGCCAGCAGTGATCCAGGAGAGATCTGGAGGGGCTACACCTTC
CDR3aa: CASSDPGEIWRGYTF